This is a list of T cell receptor beta chains from one sample in a study of T cell responses to AZD1222 COVID-19 vaccine. Profiled with immunoSEQ multiplex PCR; TCRdb holds only in-frame clones, not every one. The sample lists 85,000 to 100,000 clones, around 86% seen once, with roughly 6% in the top ten. Source: peripheral blood, taken on day 0 of AZD1222 vaccination. The receptor source for this set is an adult in good health. The CDR3 runs from the conserved cysteine through the conserved F or W. Fields, in order: clone size, CDR3 length, D gene, V gene, J gene, CDR3 protein, CDR3 DNA. A D gene is named only where the DNA matches it firmly. Clone size appears in some rows only: once, few, many, or a class for an expanded clone.

NA,13,NA,TRBV27,TRBJ1-6,CASSSGRGTPLHF,TGTGCCAGCAGTTCGGGGAGAGGGACACCCCTCCACTTT
NA,13,NA,TRBV19,TRBJ1-4,CASTGGWVEKLFF,TGTGCCAGTACCGGAGGTTGGGTTGAAAAACTGTTTTTT
once,15,NA,TRBV2,TRBJ1-6,CASSERGAGGSPLHF,TGTGCCAGCAGTGAACGGGGAGCCGGGGGATCACCCCTCCACTTT
once,14,TRBD1,TRBV5-1,TRBJ1-4,CASSSTGGNEKLFF,TGCGCCAGCAGCTCGACAGGGGGAAATGAAAAACTGTTTTTT
NA,15,NA,TRBV7-9,TRBJ1-2,CASSRPGLLDYGYIF,TGTGCCAGCAGCAGACCAGGGTTATTGGACTATGGCTACATCTTC
NA,13,NA,TRBV19,TRBJ1-2,CASRREINYGYTF,TGTGCCAGTAGAAGGGAGATCAACTATGGCTACACCTTC
NA,15,NA,TRBV9,TRBJ2-7,CASRPTEGARGEQYF,TGTGCCAGCAGACCTACGGAGGGGGCGCGGGGCGAGCAGTACTTC
NA,17,NA,TRBV19,TRBJ1-5,CASSIDPVSYSNQPQHF,TGTGCCAGTAGTATAGATCCAGTAAGCTATAGCAATCAGCCCCAGCATTTT
NA,13,NA,TRBV11-2,TRBJ1-3,CASSFGQGNTIYF,TGTGCCAGCAGCTTCGGACAGGGAAACACCATATATTTT
NA,15,NA,TRBV19,TRBJ1-1,CASSMGLGRNTEAFF,TGTGCCAGTAGTATGGGCCTCGGCAGGAACACTGAAGCTTTCTTT
NA,13,TRBD1,TRBV7-9,TRBJ2-3,CASSLEGANTQYF,TGTGCCAGCAGCTTAGAGGGGGCGAATACGCAGTATTTT
few,13,NA,TRBV7-9,TRBJ2-7,CASSLVGDYEQYF,TGTGCCAGCAGCTTAGTGGGGGATTACGAGCAGTACTTC
NA,16,TRBD1,TRBV4-1,TRBJ2-5,CASSPEDRGKQETQYF,TGCGCCAGCAGCCCTGAGGACAGGGGAAAACAAGAGACCCAGTACTTC
NA,11,NA,TRBV12-3/TRBV12-4,TRBJ2-1,CASRRTDEQFF,TGTGCCAGCAGACGTACGGATGAGCAGTTCTTC